Listed below are T cell receptor beta chains from one sample, sequenced in a study of T cell repertoires in ileal Crohn's disease. Some clones are missing from TCRdb's copy, which holds only in-frame ones; the method was immunoSEQ multiplex PCR. Among 5,000 to 5,500 clones listed, 80% were seen once. Sequenced sample: ileal tissue. These receptors were taken from an adult with Crohn's disease. Both conserved end residues are part of each CDR3. D genes are given only for firm matches. Clone size is stated in some rows and not others, as once, few, many or a class when expanded.

J | D | V | size | DNA | CDR3
TRBJ2-1 | TRBD1 | TRBV29-1 | NA | TGCAGCGTTGAAGATCAAAGACAGGGGCCTAGCAATGAGCAGTTCTTC | CSVEDQRQGPSNEQFF
TRBJ2-3 | TRBD2 | TRBV18 | NA | TGTGCCAGCTCATCGTCTAGCGGGAGGACAGATACGCAGTATTTT | CASSSSSGRTDTQYF
TRBJ2-3 | NA | TRBV19 | NA | TGTGCCAGTAGTATACGGCAGGGGATCTTGTATTTT | CASSIRQGILYF
TRBJ1-3 | TRBD1 | TRBV5-4 | NA | TGTGCCAGCAGCTTTCAAGGGACAGGGGGTAGAGGAAACACCATATATTTT | CASSFQGTGGRGNTIYF
TRBJ2-3 | TRBD2 | TRBV6-1 | NA | TGTGCCAGCAGTGCGCGACTAGCGGGGGGAAAAGATACGCAGTATTTT | CASSARLAGGKDTQYF
TRBJ2-1 | TRBD2 | TRBV5-6 | NA | TGTGCCAGCAGCGGGGGACTAGCGGGGGGGCCCTCCTACAATGAGCAGTTCTTC | CASSGGLAGGPSYNEQFF
TRBJ1-2 | NA | TRBV5-4 | NA | TGTGCCAGCAGCTTGGAAGTCGGGGGACGCGAGGTAGACTATGGCTACACCTTC | CASSLEVGGREVDYGYTF
TRBJ1-3 | NA | TRBV30 | NA | TGTGCCTGGAGCAACCCAGGGGCTGGAAACACCATATATTTT | CAWSNPGAGNTIYF
TRBJ2-7 | NA | TRBV5-4 | NA | TGTGCCAGCAGCCTTGCGGGGTCCGCGAGCTCCTACGAGCAGTACTTC | CASSLAGSASSYEQYF
TRBJ2-2 | TRBD2 | TRBV10-1 | NA | TGCGCCAGCAATCCCTGGACTAGCGGGAGGGCCGGGGCCGGGGAGCTGTTTTTT | CASNPWTSGRAGAGELFF
TRBJ1-4 | NA | TRBV30 | NA | TGTGCCTGGAGTGACAGGGAATATGAAAAACTGTTTTTT | CAWSDREYEKLFF
TRBJ1-4 | NA | TRBV5-1 | NA | TGCGCCAGCAGCTTGGAGGGGCGGCTTGAAAAACTGTTTTTT | CASSLEGRLEKLFF
TRBJ1-1 | NA | TRBV4-3 | NA | TGCGCCAGCAGCCAAGATCCCCAGGGGCGTAACACTGAAGCTTTCTTT | CASSQDPQGRNTEAFF
TRBJ2-3 | NA | TRBV9 | NA | TGTGCCAGCAGCGTAGGGTCAGGCGGAGGAAGCACAGATACGCAGTATTTT | CASSVGSGGGSTDTQYF
TRBJ2-1 | TRBD1 | TRBV9 | once | TGTGCCAGCAGCGTAAGGGCCGGACAGGTCCACAATGAGCAGTTCTTC | CASSVRAGQVHNEQFF
TRBJ2-7 | NA | TRBV11-3 | NA | TGTGCCAGCAGCTCCCAACTCCTCTACGAGCAGTACTTC | CASSSQLLYEQYF
TRBJ2-7 | NA | TRBV6-6 | NA | TGTGCCAGCAGTTACTCGACTGGGTGGGAGCAGTACTTC | CASSYSTGWEQYF
TRBJ1-1 | TRBD1 | TRBV5-1 | once | TGCGCCAGCAGCGCCGGACAGGGGGATGAAGCTTTCTTT | CASSAGQGDEAFF
TRBJ2-2 | NA | TRBV14 | few | TGTGCCAGCAGCCAAGGGTACAGCACCACCGGGGAGCTGTTTTTT | CASSQGYSTTGELFF
TRBJ2-3 | TRBD2 | TRBV5-4 | few | TGTGCCAGCCGGAGGGGAGCTTCTAGCGGGGAGAGAGCAGATACGCAGTATTTT | CASRRGASSGERADTQYF
TRBJ2-1 | NA | TRBV7-9 | once | TGTGCCAGCAGCTTAGGAGCCTCTGGTGAGAATGAGCAGTTCTTC | CASSLGASGENEQFF
TRBJ2-5 | TRBD2 | TRBV19 | NA | TGTGCCAGTAGTATAGCGGGGGGACTGGGGGAGACCCAGTACTTC | CASSIAGGLGETQYF